This T cell receptor (beta chain) was captured by sequencing in a study of Ad26.COV2.S vaccination and SARS-CoV-2 variants. V lost 4 bases, J lost 5 bases, and 15 bases lay in between. Germline CDR1 reads SGHTA; CDR2 reads FQGTGA. The CDR3 totals 15 residues. Sample treatment: roughly 19 received Ad26.COV2.S at low or high dose, single or two shots; 5 received placebo; per-sample allocation not given. Samples were taken on day 63 after the first vaccine or placebo injection. An adult donor aged 18-55 years was enrolled in Boston. The study used a vaccine consisting of an Ad26 vector that expressed Wuhan-strain SARS-CoV-2 spike. Sequenced by immunoSEQ multiplex PCR; TCRdb stores in-frame clones only, minus some. The top ten hold just under 3% of the sample, which has approximately 250,000 clones, around 88% seen once. Points on this clone: As yet, its antigen is unknown.

Whole-study results and caveats: People who got the vaccine had more spike-specific TCR breadth than people who got placebo. With respect to non-spike TCR breadth, vaccine and placebo recipients were similar.

The TCR sequence derives from a person aged 18-65 years who received the Ad26.COV2.S COVID-19 vaccine or a placebo. The chain uses TRBV7-3 and TRBJ2-1; D unresolved. This sample comprised peripheral blood, obtained in a trial of Ad26.COV2.S vaccine versus placebo. The CDR3 sequence is CASSSSGSSDNEQFF. The DNA for the CDR3 is TGTGCCAGCAGCTCGTCCGGGTCCTCTGACAATGAGCAGTTCTTC.